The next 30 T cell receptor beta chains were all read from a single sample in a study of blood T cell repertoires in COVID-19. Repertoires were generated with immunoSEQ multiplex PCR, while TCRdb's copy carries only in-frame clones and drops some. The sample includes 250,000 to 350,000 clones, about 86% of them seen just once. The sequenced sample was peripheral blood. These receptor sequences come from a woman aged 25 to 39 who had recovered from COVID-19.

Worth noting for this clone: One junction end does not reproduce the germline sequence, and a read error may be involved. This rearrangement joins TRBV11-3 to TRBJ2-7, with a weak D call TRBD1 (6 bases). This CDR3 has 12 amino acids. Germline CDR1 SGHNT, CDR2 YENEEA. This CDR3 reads CASSDGQPRIHF. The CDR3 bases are TGTGCCAGCAGCGATGGACAGCCTCGGATCCACTTC.

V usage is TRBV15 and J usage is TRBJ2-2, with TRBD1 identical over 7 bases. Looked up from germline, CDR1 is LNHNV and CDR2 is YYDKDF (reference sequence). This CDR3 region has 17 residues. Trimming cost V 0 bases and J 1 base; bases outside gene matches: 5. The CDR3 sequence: CATSRDPPGGNTGELFF. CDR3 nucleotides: TGTGCCACCAGCAGAGATCCGCCAGGGGGGAACACCGGGGAGCTGTTTTTT.

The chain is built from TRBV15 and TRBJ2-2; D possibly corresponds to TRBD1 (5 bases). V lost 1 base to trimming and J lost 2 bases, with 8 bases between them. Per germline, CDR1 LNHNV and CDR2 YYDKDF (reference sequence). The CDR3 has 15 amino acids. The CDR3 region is CATSRVTGNTGELFF. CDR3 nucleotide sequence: TGTGCCACCAGCAGAGTAACAGGAAACACCGGGGAGCTGTTTTTT.

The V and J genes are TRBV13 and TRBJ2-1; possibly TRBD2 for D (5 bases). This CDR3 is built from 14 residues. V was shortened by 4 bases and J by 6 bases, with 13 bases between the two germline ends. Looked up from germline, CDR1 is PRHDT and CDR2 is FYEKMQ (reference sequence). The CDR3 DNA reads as TGTGCCAGCAGCTCAAAACTAGAGATCAATGAGCAGTTCTTC. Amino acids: CASSSKLEINEQFF.

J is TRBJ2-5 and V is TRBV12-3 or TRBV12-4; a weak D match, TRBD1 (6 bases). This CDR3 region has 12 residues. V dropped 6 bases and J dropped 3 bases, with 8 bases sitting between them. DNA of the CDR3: TGTGCCAGCAGGGGGGCCAAAGAGACCCAGTACTTC. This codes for CASRGAKETQYF.

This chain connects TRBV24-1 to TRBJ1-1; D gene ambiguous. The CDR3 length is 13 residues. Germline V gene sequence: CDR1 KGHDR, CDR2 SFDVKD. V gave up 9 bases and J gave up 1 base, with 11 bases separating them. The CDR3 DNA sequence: TGTGCCACCGGGGTAGCGGGGAACACTGAAGCTTTCTTT. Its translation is CATGVAGNTEAFF.

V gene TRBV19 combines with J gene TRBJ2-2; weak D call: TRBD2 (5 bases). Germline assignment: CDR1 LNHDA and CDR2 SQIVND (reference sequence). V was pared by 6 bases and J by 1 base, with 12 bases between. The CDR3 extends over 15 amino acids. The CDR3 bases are TGTGCCAGTAGAGGAGGAGTAGTGAACACCGGGGAGCTGTTTTTT. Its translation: CASRGGVVNTGELFF.

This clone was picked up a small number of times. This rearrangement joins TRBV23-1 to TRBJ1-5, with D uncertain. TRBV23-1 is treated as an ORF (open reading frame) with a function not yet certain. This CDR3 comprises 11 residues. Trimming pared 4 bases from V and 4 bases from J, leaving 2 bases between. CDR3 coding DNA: TGCGCCAGCAGTCTAAATCAGCCCCAGCATTTT. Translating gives CASSLNQPQHF.

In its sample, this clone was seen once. This chain's CDR3 is CASSLFSYEQYF. The CDR3 DNA reads TGTGCCAGCAGTTTATTTAGCTACGAGCAGTACTTC. The chain couples TRBV28 to TRBJ2-7; D unresolved. Germline values: CDR1 MDHEN, CDR2 SYDVKM. Trimming removed 1 base from V and 3 bases from J, with 4 bases in between. This CDR3 is built from 12 residues.

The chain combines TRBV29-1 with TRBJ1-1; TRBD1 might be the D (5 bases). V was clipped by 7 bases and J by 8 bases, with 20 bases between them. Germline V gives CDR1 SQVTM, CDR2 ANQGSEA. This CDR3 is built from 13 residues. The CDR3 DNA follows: TGCAGCGCCGTAACCGGGGGGGGTAGGGAAGCTTTCTTT. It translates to CSAVTGGGREAFF.

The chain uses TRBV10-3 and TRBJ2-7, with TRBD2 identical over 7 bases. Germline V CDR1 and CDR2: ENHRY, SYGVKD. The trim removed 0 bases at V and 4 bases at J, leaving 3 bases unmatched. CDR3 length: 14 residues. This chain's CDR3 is CAISESGGGYEQYF. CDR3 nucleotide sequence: TGTGCCATCAGTGAGTCCGGCGGGGGATACGAGCAGTACTTC.

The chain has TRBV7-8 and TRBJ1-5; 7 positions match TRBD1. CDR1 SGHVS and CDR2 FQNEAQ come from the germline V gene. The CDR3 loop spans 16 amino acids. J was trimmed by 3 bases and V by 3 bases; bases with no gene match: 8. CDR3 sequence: CASSFAGTVSNQPQHF. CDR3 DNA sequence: TGTGCCAGCAGCTTCGCCGGGACAGTGTCCAATCAGCCCCAGCATTTT.

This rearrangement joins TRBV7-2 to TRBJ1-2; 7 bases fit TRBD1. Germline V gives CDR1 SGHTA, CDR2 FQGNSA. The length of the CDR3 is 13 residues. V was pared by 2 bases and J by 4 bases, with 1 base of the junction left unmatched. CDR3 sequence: CASSLSGGYGYTF. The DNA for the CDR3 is TGTGCCAGCAGCTTATCAGGGGGCTATGGCTACACCTTC.

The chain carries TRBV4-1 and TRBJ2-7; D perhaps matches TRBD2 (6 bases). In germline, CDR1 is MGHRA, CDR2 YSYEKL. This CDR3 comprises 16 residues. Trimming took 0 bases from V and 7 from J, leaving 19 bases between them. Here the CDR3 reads CASSQEVMRRGREQYF. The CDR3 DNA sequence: TGCGCCAGCAGCCAAGAGGTAATGAGGAGGGGCAGAGAGCAGTACTTC.

CDR3 region: CASSPAGQNYEQYF. CDR3 in DNA: TGTGCCAGCAGTCCAGCGGGACAAAATTACGAGCAGTACTTC. The V gene is TRBV6-5, the J gene TRBJ2-7, with D perhaps TRBD2 (7 bases). The CDR3 is 14 amino acids. Germline V lookup: CDR1 MNHEY, CDR2 SVGAGI. V was shortened by 5 bases and J by 4 bases, with 15 bases between the two germline ends.

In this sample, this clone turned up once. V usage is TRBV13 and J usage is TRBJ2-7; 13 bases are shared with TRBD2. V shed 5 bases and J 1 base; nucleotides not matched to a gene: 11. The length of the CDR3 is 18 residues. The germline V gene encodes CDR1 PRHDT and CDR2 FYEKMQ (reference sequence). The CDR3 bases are TGTGCCAGCAGCACGACTAGCGGGGGGACCGGGGGGTCCTACGAGCAGTACTTC. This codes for CASSTTSGGTGGSYEQYF.

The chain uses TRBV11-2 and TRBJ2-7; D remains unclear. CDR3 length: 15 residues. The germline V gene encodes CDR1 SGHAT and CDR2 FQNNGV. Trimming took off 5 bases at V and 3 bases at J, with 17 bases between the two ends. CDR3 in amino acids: CASSPPLAEYYEQYF. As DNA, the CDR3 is TGTGCCAGCAGCCCCCCCCTGGCGGAGTACTACGAGCAGTACTTC.

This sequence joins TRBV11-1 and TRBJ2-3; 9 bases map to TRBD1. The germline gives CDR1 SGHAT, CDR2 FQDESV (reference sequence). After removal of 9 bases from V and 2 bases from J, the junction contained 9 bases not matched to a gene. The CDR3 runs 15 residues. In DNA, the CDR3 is TGTGCCAGTACACAGGGGGCCAAAAACACAGATACGCAGTATTTT. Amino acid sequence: CASTQGAKNTDTQYF.

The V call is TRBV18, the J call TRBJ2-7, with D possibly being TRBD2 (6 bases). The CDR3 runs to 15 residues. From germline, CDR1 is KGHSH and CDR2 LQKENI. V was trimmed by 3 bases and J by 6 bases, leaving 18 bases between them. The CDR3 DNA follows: TGTGCCAGCTCACCGCCGGGACTCGGTACGATCGAGCAGTACTTC. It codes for CASSPPGLGTIEQYF.

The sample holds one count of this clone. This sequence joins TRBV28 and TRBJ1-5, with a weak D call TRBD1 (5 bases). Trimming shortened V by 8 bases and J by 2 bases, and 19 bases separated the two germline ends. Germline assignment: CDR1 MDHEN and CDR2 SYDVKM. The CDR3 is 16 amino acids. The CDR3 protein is CASAGQLGQGNQPQHF. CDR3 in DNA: TGTGCCAGCGCAGGGCAGTTGGGGCAGGGCAATCAGCCCCAGCATTTT.

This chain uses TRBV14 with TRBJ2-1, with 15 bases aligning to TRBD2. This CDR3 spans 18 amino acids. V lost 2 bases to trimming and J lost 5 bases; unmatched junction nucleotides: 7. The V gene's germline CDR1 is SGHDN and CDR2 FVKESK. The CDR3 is CASSQSFGTSGGNNEQFF. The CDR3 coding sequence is TGTGCCAGCAGCCAAAGTTTCGGGACTAGCGGGGGGAACAATGAGCAGTTCTTC.

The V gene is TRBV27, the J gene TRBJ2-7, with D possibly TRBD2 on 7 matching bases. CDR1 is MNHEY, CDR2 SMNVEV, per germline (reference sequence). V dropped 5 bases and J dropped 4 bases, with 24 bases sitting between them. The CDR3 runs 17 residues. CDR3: CASSRGGGGPGEYEQYF. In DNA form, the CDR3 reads TGTGCCAGCAGTCGTGGCGGCGGGGGCCCGGGGGAGTACGAGCAGTACTTC.

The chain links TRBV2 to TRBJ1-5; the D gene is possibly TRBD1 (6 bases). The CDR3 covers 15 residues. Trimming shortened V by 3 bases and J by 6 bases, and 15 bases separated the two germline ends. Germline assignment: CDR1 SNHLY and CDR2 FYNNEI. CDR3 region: CASSDATARGQPQHF. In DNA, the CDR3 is TGTGCCAGCAGTGATGCAACGGCCAGGGGTCAGCCCCAGCATTTT.

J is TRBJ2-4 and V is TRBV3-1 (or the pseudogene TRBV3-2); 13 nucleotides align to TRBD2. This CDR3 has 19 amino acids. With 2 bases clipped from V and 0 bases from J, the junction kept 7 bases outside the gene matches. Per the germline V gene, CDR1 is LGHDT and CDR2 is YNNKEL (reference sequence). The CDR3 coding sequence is TGTGCCAGCAGCCAACTTGGACTAGCGGGGGACTTAGCCAAAAACATTCAGTACTTC. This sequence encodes CASSQLGLAGDLAKNIQYF.

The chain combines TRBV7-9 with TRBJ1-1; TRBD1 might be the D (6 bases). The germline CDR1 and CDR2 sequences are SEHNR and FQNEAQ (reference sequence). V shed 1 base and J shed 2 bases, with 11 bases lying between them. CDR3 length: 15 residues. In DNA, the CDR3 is TGTGCCAGCAGCTTAGTGGGACAAACTAACACTGAAGCTTTCTTT. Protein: CASSLVGQTNTEAFF. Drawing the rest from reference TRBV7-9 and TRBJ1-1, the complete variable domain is DTGVSQNPRHKITKRGQNVTFRCDPISEHNRLYWYRQTLGQGPEFLTYFQNEAQLEKSRLLSDRFSAERPKGSFSTLEIQRTEQGDSAMYLCASSLVGQTNTEAFFGQGTRLTVV.

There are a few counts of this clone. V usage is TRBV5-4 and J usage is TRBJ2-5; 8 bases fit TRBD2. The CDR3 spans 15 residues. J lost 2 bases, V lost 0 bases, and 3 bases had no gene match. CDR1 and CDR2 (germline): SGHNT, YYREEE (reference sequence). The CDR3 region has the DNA TGTGCCAGCAGCTTGGTCGGGGGGGCTCAAGAGACCCAGTACTTC. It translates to CASSLVGGAQETQYF.

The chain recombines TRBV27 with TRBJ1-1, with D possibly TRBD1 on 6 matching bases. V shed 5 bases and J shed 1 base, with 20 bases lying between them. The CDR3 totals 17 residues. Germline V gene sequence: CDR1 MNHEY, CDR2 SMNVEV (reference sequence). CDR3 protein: CASSDRSSKLGNTEAFF. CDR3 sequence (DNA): TGTGCCAGCAGTGACAGGTCGTCAAAATTAGGGAACACTGAAGCTTTCTTT.

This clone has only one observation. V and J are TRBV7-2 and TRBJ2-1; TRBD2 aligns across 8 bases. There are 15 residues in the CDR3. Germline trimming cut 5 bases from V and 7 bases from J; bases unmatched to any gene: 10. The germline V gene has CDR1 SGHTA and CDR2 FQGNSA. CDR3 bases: TGTGCCAGCAGCGGGACTAGGGGTTATTCAAATGAGCAGTTCTTC. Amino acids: CASSGTRGYSNEQFF.

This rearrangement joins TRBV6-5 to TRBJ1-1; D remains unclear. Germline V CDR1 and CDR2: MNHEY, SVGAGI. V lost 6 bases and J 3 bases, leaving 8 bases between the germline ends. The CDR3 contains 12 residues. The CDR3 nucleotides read TGTGCCAGCAGGCCCGGGGACACTGAAGCTTTCTTT. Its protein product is CASRPGDTEAFF.

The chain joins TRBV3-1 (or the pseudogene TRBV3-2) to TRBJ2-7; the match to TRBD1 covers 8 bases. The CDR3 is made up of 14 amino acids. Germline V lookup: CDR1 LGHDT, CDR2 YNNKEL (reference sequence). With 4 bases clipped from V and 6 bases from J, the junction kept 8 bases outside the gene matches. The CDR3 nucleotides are TGTGCCAGCAGCCCTACGGGACAGGTAGGCGAGCAGTACTTC. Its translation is CASSPTGQVGEQYF.